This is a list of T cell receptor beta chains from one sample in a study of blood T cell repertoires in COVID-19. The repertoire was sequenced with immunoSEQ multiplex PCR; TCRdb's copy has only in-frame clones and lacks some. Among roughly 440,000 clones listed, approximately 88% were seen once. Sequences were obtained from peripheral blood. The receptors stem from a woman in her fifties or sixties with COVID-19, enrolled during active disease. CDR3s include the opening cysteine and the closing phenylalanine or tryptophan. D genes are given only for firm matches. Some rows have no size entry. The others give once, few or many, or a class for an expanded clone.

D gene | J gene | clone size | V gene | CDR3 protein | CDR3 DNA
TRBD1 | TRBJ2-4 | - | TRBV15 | CATSRDRGKNIQYF | TGTGCCACCAGCCGGGACAGGGGGAAAAACATTCAGTACTTC
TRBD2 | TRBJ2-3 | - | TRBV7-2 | CASRSGGEDTQYF | TGTGCCAGCAGGAGCGGGGGGGAGGATACGCAGTATTTT
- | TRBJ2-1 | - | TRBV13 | CASSLVGSYNEQFF | TGTGCCAGCAGCTTAGTCGGCTCCTACAATGAGCAGTTCTTC
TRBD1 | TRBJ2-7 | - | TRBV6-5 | CASSRGTGIDEQYF | TGTGCCAGCAGCCGAGGGACAGGCATCGACGAGCAGTACTTC
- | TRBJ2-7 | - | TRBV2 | CASSEIQDEQYF | TGTGCCAGCAGTGAAATTCAGGACGAGCAGTACTTC
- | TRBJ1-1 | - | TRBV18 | CASSHKQDYTEAFF | TGTGCCAGCTCCCACAAACAAGACTACACTGAAGCTTTCTTT
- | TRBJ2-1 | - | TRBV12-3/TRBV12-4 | CASSLVVYNEQFF | TGTGCCAGCAGTTTAGTAGTCTACAATGAGCAGTTCTTC
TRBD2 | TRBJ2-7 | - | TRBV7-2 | CASSLVAGTSGGEQYF | TGTGCCAGCAGCTTAGTGGCCGGGACTAGCGGGGGAGAGCAGTACTTC
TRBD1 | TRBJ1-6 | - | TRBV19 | CASTSGGLSRAGGSPLHF | TGTGCCAGTACTTCAGGGGGACTCTCCCGCGCGGGAGGTTCACCCCTCCACTTT
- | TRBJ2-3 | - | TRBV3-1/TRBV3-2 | CASSQVPMGAARDTQYF | TGTGCCAGCAGCCAAGTCCCCATGGGGGCCGCACGGGATACGCAGTATTTT
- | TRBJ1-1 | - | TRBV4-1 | CASSQGQGMNTEAFF | TGCGCCAGCAGCCAAGGCCAGGGGATGAACACTGAAGCTTTCTTT
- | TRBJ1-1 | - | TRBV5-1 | CASSFGSGAGVNTEAFF | TGCGCCAGCAGCTTTGGAAGTGGCGCAGGGGTGAACACTGAAGCTTTCTTT
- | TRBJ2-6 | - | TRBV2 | CASTFERAGANVLTF | TGTGCCAGCACATTCGAGAGGGCTGGGGCCAACGTCCTGACTTTC
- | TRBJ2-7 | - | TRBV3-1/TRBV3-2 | CASSPDREYEQYF | TGTGCCAGCAGCCCAGATCGGGAGTACGAGCAGTACTTC
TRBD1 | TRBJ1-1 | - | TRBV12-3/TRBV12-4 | CASSPGTVTEAFF | TGTGCCAGCAGCCCTGGGACAGTTACTGAAGCTTTCTTT
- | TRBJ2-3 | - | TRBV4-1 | CASSQDAVPGADTQYF | TGCGCCAGCAGCCAAGATGCAGTTCCAGGGGCGGATACGCAGTATTTT
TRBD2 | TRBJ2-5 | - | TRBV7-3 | CASSTSGGETQYF | TGTGCCAGCAGCACTAGCGGGGGTGAGACCCAGTACTTC
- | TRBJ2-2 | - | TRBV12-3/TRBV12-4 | CASRLGGTGELFF | TGTGCCAGCAGGCTGGGGGGCACCGGGGAGCTGTTTTTT
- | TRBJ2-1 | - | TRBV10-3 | CAISEGDEQFF | TGTGCCATCAGTGAAGGGGATGAGCAGTTCTTC
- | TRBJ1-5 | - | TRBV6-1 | CASSLWGVSNQPQHF | TGTGCCAGCAGCCTATGGGGGGTTAGCAATCAGCCCCAGCATTTT
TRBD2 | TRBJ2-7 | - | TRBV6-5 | CASRRTSGVYEQYF | TGTGCCAGCAGACGGACTAGCGGGGTATACGAGCAGTACTTC
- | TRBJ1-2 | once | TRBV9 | CAVRRAGGNYGYTF | TGTGCCGTCCGACGGGCGGGGGGAAACTATGGCTACACCTTC
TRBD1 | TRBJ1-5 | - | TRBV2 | CASSGSGGRQPQHF | TGTGCCAGCAGTGGGTCAGGGGGCCGGCAGCCCCAGCATTTT
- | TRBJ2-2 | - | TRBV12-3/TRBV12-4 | CASRMDSFGELFF | TGTGCCAGCAGGATGGACAGTTTCGGGGAGCTGTTTTTT
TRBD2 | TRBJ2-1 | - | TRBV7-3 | CASSSLAGGSNEQFF | TGTGCCAGCAGCTCACTAGCGGGGGGGAGCAATGAGCAGTTCTTC
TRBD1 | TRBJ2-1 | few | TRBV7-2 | CASSLSGTALNEQFF | TGTGCCAGCAGCTTGTCCGGGACAGCCCTCAATGAGCAGTTCTTC
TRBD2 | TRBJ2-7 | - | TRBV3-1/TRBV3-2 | CASSQWGGTEIF | TGTGCCAGCAGCCAGTGGGGAGGGACTGAAATATTC
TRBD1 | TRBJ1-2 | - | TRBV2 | CASRPGQTYGYTF | TGTGCCAGCAGGCCGGGACAGACCTATGGCTACACCTTC
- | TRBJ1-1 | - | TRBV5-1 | CASSLADYFNTEAFF | TGCGCCAGCAGCTTGGCGGACTACTTCAACACTGAAGCTTTCTTT